These 16 T cell receptor beta chains were sequenced from one sample in a study of shared clonotypes between healthy human individuals. CD45RO-negative, CCR7-selected cells formed the naive CD8 fraction, which excluded terminally differentiated effector memory CD45RA+ cells. Assay: immunoSEQ multiplex PCR; the TCRdb copy retains only in-frame clones and omits some. The sample has 2 million or so clones, just under 95% seen once. The sequenced sample was naive CD8+ T cells sorted from blood. These receptors were taken from a man aged 18 to 29 in good health.

CDR3 DNA: TGTGCCAGCAGCTTAATCGTCCGGAGGGGGAAGGACACCGGGGAGCTGTTTTTT. This translates into CASSLIVRRGKDTGELFF. The chain is built from TRBV7-3 and TRBJ2-2; D is possibly TRBD1 or TRBD2 (6 bases each). V was pared by 1 base and J by 3 bases, with 18 bases between. The germline CDR1 and CDR2 sequences are SGHTA and FQGTGA. The CDR3 extends over 18 amino acids.

The DNA of the CDR3 is TGTGCCAGCAGCCAAGTACTTAACTATGGCTACACCTTC. Encoded protein: CASSQVLNYGYTF. V usage is TRBV14 and J usage is TRBJ1-2; no definite D call. Germline CDR1 is SGHDN and CDR2 is FVKESK. Trimming left V 1 base short and J 1 base short, with 4 bases between. The CDR3 extends over 13 amino acids.

The V gene is TRBV7-9, the J gene TRBJ1-2; D may be TRBD1 (5 bases). CDR3 length equals 14 residues. In germline, CDR1 is SEHNR, CDR2 FQNEAQ (reference sequence). The ends were cut back, 3 bases at V and 4 bases at J, with 12 bases in the middle. The chain's CDR3 is CASSFQGPVYGYTF. The CDR3 coding sequence is TGTGCCAGCAGCTTCCAGGGTCCTGTCTATGGCTACACCTTC.

The chain employs TRBV2 and TRBJ2-7; no reliable D call. The V end was cut by 2 bases, the J end by 8 bases, with 7 bases between. Per germline, CDR1 SNHLY and CDR2 FYNNEI. CDR3 size: 11 residues. The CDR3 protein is CASSETEKQYF. The CDR3 nucleotides are TGTGCCAGCAGTGAAACAGAAAAGCAGTACTTC. Full variable domain (missing parts from reference TRBV2 and TRBJ2-7): EPEVTQTPSHQVTQMGQEVILRCVPISNHLYFYWYRQILGQKVEFLVSFYNNEISEKSEIFDDQFSVERPDGSNFTLKIRSTKLEDSAMYFCASSETEKQYFGPGTRLTVT.

The chain employs TRBV6-1 and TRBJ1-6; TRBD1 matches at 8 bases. V dropped 2 bases and J dropped 6; count of bases not matched to a gene: 3. The CDR3 totals 15 residues. CDR1 MNHNS and CDR2 SASEGT come from the germline V gene. CDR3 loop: CASSEQGAANSPLHF. DNA for the CDR3: TGTGCCAGCAGTGAACAGGGGGCGGCTAATTCACCCCTCCACTTT.

This clone has only one observation. The chain has TRBV6-5 and TRBJ2-7; D is uncertain. This CDR3 is built from 16 residues. The ends were cut back, 2 bases at V and 6 bases at J, with 20 bases in the middle. CDR1 is MNHEY and CDR2 is SVGAGI in the germline V gene. The CDR3 DNA reads TGTGCCAGCAGTTACCGTATTTTAGGATTTGAGGTCGAGCAGTACTTC. The encoded protein is CASSYRILGFEVEQYF.

The rearrangement joins TRBV6-6 to TRBJ1-1; 7 bases map to TRBD1. Germline values: CDR1 MNHNY, CDR2 SVGAGI (reference sequence). V was pared by 7 bases and J by 6 bases, with 11 bases of the junction left unmatched. The CDR3 contains 14 residues. As DNA, the CDR3 is TGTGCCAGCACCCCAGGGGGGGTAGTAGCTGAAGCTTTCTTT. Protein product: CASTPGGVVAEAFF.

The V call is TRBV27, the J call TRBJ2-7; 9 nucleotides match TRBD2. J lost 0 bases, V lost 8 bases, and 5 bases had no gene match. The CDR3 spans 14 residues. Looked up from germline, CDR1 is MNHEY and CDR2 is SMNVEV (reference sequence). Here the CDR3 reads CASHSSGSSYEQYF. In DNA form, the CDR3 reads TGTGCCAGCCACAGTAGCGGGAGCTCCTACGAGCAGTACTTC.

The V and J genes are TRBV27 and TRBJ2-2, with D maybe TRBD1 (6 bases). V shed 4 bases and J shed 5 bases, with 17 bases lying between them. The CDR3 spans 16 residues. From germline, CDR1 is MNHEY and CDR2 SMNVEV (reference sequence). CDR3 sequence (DNA): TGTGCCAGCAGTTATCGACAGGTCTTAGGGACCGGGGAGCTGTTTTTT. It is translated as CASSYRQVLGTGELFF.

Comments on this clone: Other DNA variants within this sample encode the same CDR3. The rearrangement links TRBV27 to TRBJ2-5; the D gene is possibly TRBD2 (5 bases). V lost 2 bases and J 1 base, leaving 11 bases between the germline ends. The CDR3 has 15 residues. Germline values: CDR1 MNHEY, CDR2 SMNVEV (reference sequence). CDR3 protein: CASSLGPGFQETQYF. CDR3 nucleotides: TGTGCCAGCAGTTTAGGCCCGGGGTTCCAAGAGACCCAGTACTTC.

This chain joins TRBV7-8 and TRBJ1-4; D is perhaps TRBD1 (5 bases). Deletions cut 7 bases from V and 8 bases from J, with 29 bases between. Germline V gene lookup returns CDR1 SGHVS and CDR2 FQNEAQ. This CDR3 has 18 amino acids. As DNA, the CDR3 is TGTGCCAGCACCAAACCGGGACCGATAGGAGGTACAAACGAAAAACTGTTTTTT. Protein product: CASTKPGPIGGTNEKLFF.

This chain links TRBV7-8 with TRBJ2-7; 9 positions match TRBD2. The V and J ends lost 3 bases and 5 bases, in that order; junction bases with no gene match: 5. This CDR3 is 14 amino acids long. Germline assignment: CDR1 SGHVS and CDR2 FQNEAQ. CDR3 in amino acids: CASSFSSGADEQYF. The CDR3 DNA reads as TGTGCCAGCAGCTTCTCTAGCGGGGCGGACGAGCAGTACTTC. Filled out from reference TRBV7-8 and TRBJ2-7, the complete variable domain reads GAGVSQSPRYKVAKRGQDVALRCDPISGHVSLFWYQQALGQGPEFLTYFQNEAQLDKSGLPSDRFFAERPEGSVSTLKIQRTQQEDSAVYLCASSFSSGADEQYFGPGTRLTVT.

V is TRBV5-4 and J is TRBJ2-7, with D maybe TRBD1 (6 bases). CDR1 SGHNT and CDR2 YYREEE come from the germline V gene (reference sequence). The CDR3 consists of 15 residues. Trimming removed 4 bases at V and 4 bases at J, with 18 bases between. Here the CDR3 reads CASSVIRGIVYEQYF. The CDR3 bases are TGTGCCAGCAGCGTTATCAGGGGTATTGTGTACGAGCAGTACTTC. Drawing the rest from reference TRBV5-4 and TRBJ2-7, the complete variable domain is ETGVTQSPTHLIKTRGQQVTLRCSSQSGHNTVSWYQQALGQGPQFIFQYYREEENGRGNFPPRFSGLQFPNYSSELNVNALELDDSALYLCASSVIRGIVYEQYFGPGTRLTVT.

V usage is TRBV15 and J usage is TRBJ1-5; no clear D. The CDR3 is made up of 13 amino acids. Germline V gene lookup returns CDR1 LNHNV and CDR2 YYDKDF (reference sequence). V lost 5 bases and J 7 bases, leaving 12 bases between the germline ends. CDR3 in DNA: TGTGCCACCAGCGACGGCAGCGGGCAGCCCCAGCATTTT. It codes for CATSDGSGQPQHF.

V usage is TRBV7-9 and J usage is TRBJ2-7; a possible D gene is TRBD2 (6 bases). The CDR3 has 15 amino acids. The ends were cut back, 5 bases at V and 6 bases at J, with 20 bases in the middle. Germline V gene lookup returns CDR1 SEHNR and CDR2 FQNEAQ (reference sequence). The DNA for the CDR3 is TGTGCCAGCAGCCTCGTACCCACGGGACTGGGCGAGCAGTACTTC. This encodes CASSLVPTGLGEQYF.

The chain is built from TRBV27 and TRBJ2-3, with no clear D. V was pared by 0 bases and J by 4 bases, with 8 bases between. There are 14 residues in the CDR3. Looked up from germline, CDR1 is MNHEY and CDR2 is SMNVEV (reference sequence). For the CDR3, the DNA is TGTGCCAGCAGTTTATCGATCGTGGCAGATACGCAGTATTTT. Its protein product is CASSLSIVADTQYF.